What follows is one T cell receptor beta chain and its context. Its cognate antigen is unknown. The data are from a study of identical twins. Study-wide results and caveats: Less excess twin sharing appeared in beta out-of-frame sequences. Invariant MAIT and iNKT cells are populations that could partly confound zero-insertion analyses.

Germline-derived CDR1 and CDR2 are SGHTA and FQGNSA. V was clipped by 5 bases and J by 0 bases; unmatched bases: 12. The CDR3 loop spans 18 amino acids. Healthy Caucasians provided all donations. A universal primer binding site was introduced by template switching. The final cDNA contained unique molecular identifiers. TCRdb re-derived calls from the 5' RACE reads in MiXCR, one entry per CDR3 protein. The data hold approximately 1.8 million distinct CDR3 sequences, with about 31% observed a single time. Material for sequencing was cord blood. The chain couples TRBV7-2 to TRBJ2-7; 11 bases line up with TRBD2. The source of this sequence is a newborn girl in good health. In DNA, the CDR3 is TGTGCCAGCAGCATAAGGACTAGCGGGTCCCCCCCCTCCTACGAGCAGTACTTC. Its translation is CASSIRTSGSPPSYEQYF. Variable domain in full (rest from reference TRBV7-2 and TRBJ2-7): GAGVSQSPSNKVTEKGKDVELRCDPISGHTALYWYRQSLGQGLEFLIYFQGNSAPDKSGLPSDRFSAERTGGSVSTLTIQRTQQEDSAVYLCASSIRTSGSPPSYEQYFGPGTRLTVT.